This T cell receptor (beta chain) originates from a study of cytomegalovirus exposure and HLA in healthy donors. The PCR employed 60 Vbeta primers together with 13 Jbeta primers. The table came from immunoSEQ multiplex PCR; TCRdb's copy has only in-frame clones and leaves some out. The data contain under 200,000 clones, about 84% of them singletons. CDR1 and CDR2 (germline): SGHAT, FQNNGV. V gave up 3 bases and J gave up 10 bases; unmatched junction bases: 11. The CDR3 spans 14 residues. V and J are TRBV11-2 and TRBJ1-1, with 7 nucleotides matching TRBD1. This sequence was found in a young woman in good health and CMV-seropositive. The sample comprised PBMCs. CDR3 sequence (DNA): TGTGCCAGCAGCTTCCATATAGACAGGACAGGAGCTTTCTTT. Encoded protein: CASSFHIDRTGAFF.